This T cell receptor beta chain was retrieved from a study of blood T cell repertoires in COVID-19. This CDR3 has 13 amino acids. Trimming took 3 bases from V and 5 from J; bases not matched to a gene: 4. CDR1 and CDR2 (germline): SGHRS, YFSETQ. This clone has a single count. Sequenced by immunoSEQ multiplex PCR; TCRdb stores in-frame clones only, minus some. Of under 120,000 clones detected, around 85% appear once; the ten largest clones hold 20% to 25%. V is TRBV5-1 and J is TRBJ1-2, with 7 bases fitting TRBD1. Source material: peripheral blood. This TCR was recovered from a man between 70 and 80 years old with active or convalescent COVID-19. The CDR3 loop is CASSYGTDYGYTF. The CDR3 DNA follows: TGCGCCAGCAGCTACGGGACAGATTATGGCTACACCTTC. Supplemented by reference TRBV5-1 and TRBJ1-2, the full variable domain reads KAGVTQTPRYLIKTRGQQVTLSCSPISGHRSVSWYQQTPGQGLQFLFEYFSETQRNKGNFPGRFSGRQFSNSRSEMNVSTLELGDSALYLCASSYGTDYGYTFGSGTRLTVV.